This is a list of T cell receptor beta chains from one sample in a study of OX40 agonist ivuxolimab in advanced cancers. Sequencing used immunoSEQ multiplex PCR; TCRdb keeps in-frame clones, though not all of them. The data hold around 58,000 clones, with more than 85% observed a single time. Sequencing used CD4+ or CD8+ T cells sorted from blood, obtained in a trial of the OX40 agonist ivuxolimab. The receptors derive from an adult with an advanced solid tumor such as melanoma, head and neck, liver or kidney cancer. Both conserved end residues are part of each CDR3. D genes are given only for firm matches. Some rows have no size entry. The others give once, few or many, or a class for an expanded clone.

j_gene	d_gene	len	abundance	v_gene	CDR3nt	CDR3aa
TRBJ2-3	TRBD1	14	.	TRBV10-3	TGTGCCATCAGTGGGACAGGGAAGACAGATACGCAGTATTTT	CAISGTGKTDTQYF
TRBJ2-3	.	14	.	TRBV21-1	TGTGCCAGCAGCGAGCGGGGTTGCACAGATACGCAGTATTTT	CASSERGCTDTQYF
TRBJ2-1	.	16	.	TRBV14	TGTGCCAGCAGCCAATATCGAGGGCAGCGCCGAGATGAGCAGTTCTTC	CASSQYRGQRRDEQFF
TRBJ1-5	.	13	few	TRBV6-1	TGTGCCAGCAGTGAAGCGGGGAATCAGCCCCAGCATTTT	CASSEAGNQPQHF
TRBJ2-4	.	15	.	TRBV10-3	TGTGCCATCAGTGACACGGGATTGGACAAAAACATTCAGTACTTC	CAISDTGLDKNIQYF
TRBJ2-7	TRBD2	16	once	TRBV11-1	TGTGCCAGCAGCTTCCCTCAAGCGGGAGCTTGGTACGAGCAGTACTTC	CASSFPQAGAWYEQYF
TRBJ1-4	.	16	.	TRBV28	TGTGCCAGCAGTTTAAGTTATAGGGGGGGTAATGAAAAACTGTTTTTT	CASSLSYRGGNEKLFF
TRBJ1-3	.	14	few	TRBV2	TGTGCCAGCATCGGGCAGTACTCTGGAAACACCATATATTTT	CASIGQYSGNTIYF
TRBJ2-7	TRBD2	17	.	TRBV4-1	TGCGCCAGCAGCCAAGATCCTGTACTAGCGGTACCCTACGAGCAGTACTTC	CASSQDPVLAVPYEQYF
TRBJ2-2	.	13	.	TRBV18	TGTGCCAGCTCAACAGGGAACACCGGGGAGCTGTTTTTT	CASSTGNTGELFF
TRBJ2-7	.	12	once	TRBV5-4	TGTGCCAGCAGTTCAGGGTTTCACGAGCAGTACTTC	CASSSGFHEQYF
TRBJ1-5	TRBD1	15	.	TRBV7-9	TGTGCCAGCAGTTTCACAGGGGATGGCAATCAGCCCCAGCATTTT	CASSFTGDGNQPQHF
TRBJ2-5	.	14	.	TRBV14	TGTGCCAGCAGCCCGGACAGACTATCAGGGGAGCAGTACTTC	CASSPDRLSGEQYF
TRBJ2-3	TRBD1	13	.	TRBV6-5	TGTGCCACTTCGGGACAGAGCACAGATACGCAGTATTTT	CATSGQSTDTQYF
TRBJ1-6	.	15	.	TRBV5-1	TGCGCCAGCAGCTTGACCGGGCAGGGGTCTTCACCCCTCCACTTT	CASSLTGQGSSPLHF
TRBJ2-3	.	14	.	TRBV30	TGTGCCTGGACTCGGGCGGTATTCACAGATACGCAGTATTTT	CAWTRAVFTDTQYF
TRBJ2-7	.	13	once	TRBV25-1	TGTGCCAGCAGGAGGGACAACTCCTACGAGCAGTACTTC	CASRRDNSYEQYF
TRBJ2-1	.	11	.	TRBV11-2	TGTGCCAGCAGCTTTGGCAATGAGCAGTTCTTC	CASSFGNEQFF
TRBJ2-1	.	11	.	TRBV5-1	TGCGCCAGCAGTAGCGGTGGTGAGCAGTTCTTC	CASSSGGEQFF
TRBJ2-5	.	14	.	TRBV11-2	TGTGCCAGCAGCTTGGAGGGGGCCGAAGAGACCCAGTACTTC	CASSLEGAEETQYF
TRBJ2-2	.	14	once	TRBV5-1	TGCGCCAGCAGCTTTTACACAACCACCGGGGAGCTGTTTTTT	CASSFYTTTGELFF
TRBJ2-7	.	11	.	TRBV20-1	TGCAGTTACGGGACCTCCTACGAGCAGTACTTC	CSYGTSYEQYF
TRBJ1-1	.	15	.	TRBV18	TGTGCCAGCTCACCTCGAGGGGAAATCAACACTGAAGCTTTCTTT	CASSPRGEINTEAFF
TRBJ2-1	.	16	.	TRBV19	TGTGCCAGTAGTGTCGAACCGGCGGGCCCCTTGGGTGAGCAGTTCTTC	CASSVEPAGPLGEQFF
TRBJ2-1	.	10	.	TRBV2	TGTGCCAGCCTAGGGGGTGAGCAGTTCTTC	CASLGGEQFF
TRBJ1-4	TRBD1	14	.	TRBV10-3	TGTGCCATCAGGGGGGACAGAGAAGGTGGAAAACTGTTTTTT	CAIRGDREGGKLFF
TRBJ1-2	TRBD1	15	.	TRBV9	TGTGCCAGCAGCGCCTCGGGACAGGGGTTCCATGGCTACACCTTC	CASSASGQGFHGYTF
TRBJ2-1	.	17	.	TRBV6-4	TGTGCCAGCAGTGCCCAACCCTCGATGAGCTCCTACAATGAGCAGTTCTTC	CASSAQPSMSSYNEQFF
TRBJ1-5	.	14	.	TRBV4-1	TGCGCCAGCAGCCAAGCTGGGACGAATCAGCCCCAGCATTTT	CASSQAGTNQPQHF
TRBJ2-7	TRBD2	15	.	TRBV11-2	TGTGCCAGCAGCTTAGATAGCGGGGGGTGGTACGAGCAGTACTTC	CASSLDSGGWYEQYF
TRBJ2-4	TRBD2	15	.	TRBV27	TGTGCCAGCAGGGGGGGGAGGGGTGGTGAAAACATTCAGTACTTC	CASRGGRGGENIQYF
TRBJ2-1	.	14	.	TRBV4-2	TGTGCCAGCAGCCAAGGTAGAGGAGACAATGAGCAGTTCTTC	CASSQGRGDNEQFF
TRBJ1-2	.	12	few	TRBV5-8	TGTGCCAGCAGCTTGATTCTGGGTGGCTACACCTTC	CASSLILGGYTF
TRBJ2-1	.	13	once	TRBV10-3	TGTGCCATCAGGGGAGGCACCTACAATGAGCAGTTCTTC	CAIRGGTYNEQFF